The rows below give T cell receptor beta chains drawn from one sample of a study of shared clonotypes between healthy human individuals. TCRdb's table, derived via immunoSEQ multiplex PCR, lists solely in-frame clones and lacks some. The repertoire holds about 2 million clones, with about 94% as singletons. Input material: naive CD8+ T cells sorted from blood. The receptors come from a man between 18 and 35 years old in good health. Both conserved end residues are part of each CDR3.

v_gene | CDR3aa
TRBV9 | CASSVDGAVSQPQHF
TRBV4-1 | CASSQGTTPVETQYF
TRBV2 | CASSKDRGSYEQYF
TRBV9 | CASSPSGGAQETQYF
TRBV4-1 | CASSHQNRETDEQYF
TRBV27 | CASSLLQPGGSSYEQYF
TRBV27 | CASSLARYTEAFF
TRBV29-1 | CSVPGSTF
TRBV4-2 | CASSQFLAGGTGELFF
TRBV7-9 | CASSDGTGKIFGTSYEQYF
TRBV2 | CASSAGTLDLFEQYF
TRBV11-2 | CASSLGTYTGELFF
TRBV11-2 | CASSYGAGDGGELFF
TRBV27 | CASRSYSGANVLTF
TRBV30 | CAWSVDRGSSEEYF
TRBV27 | CASSPLSSGVVANYGYTF
TRBV19 | CASSMSGYEQYF
TRBV27 | CASKRQPPGELFF
TRBV5-1 | CASSFTPSLGSGGADQETQYF
TRBV4-1 | CASSQRTGLNTEAFF
TRBV28 | CASSLSFTGEQFF
TRBV11-3 | CASSLGVGPTAEETQYF
TRBV6-6 | CASSYSSGGNQPQHF
TRBV10-2 | CASREDHSYEQYF
TRBV4-1 | CASSQGQGEGETQYF
TRBV7-9 | CASSPTGANYGYTF
TRBV30 | CAWSPMGNEQYF
TRBV19 | CASKIDRGYTEAFF
TRBV27 | CASSFAGLAGANTGELFF
TRBV5-4 | CASSLVDGGGTSTDTQYF
TRBV4-3 | CASSLGLAGYEQYF
TRBV7-9 | CASSPSGGGYTF
TRBV5-4 | CASSLEGRGNTDTQYF
TRBV25-1 | CASSTDYGELFF
TRBV7-8 | CASSLPVSGIPDTQYF
TRBV18 | CASSLLQGARYEQYF
TRBV28 | CASSFHGSSYNEQFF
TRBV6-6 | CASRFLIQGSGETQYF
TRBV4-3 | CASSQDRGHTGTEAFF
TRBV10-1 | CASSGLGKKDEAFF
TRBV10-1 | CASSESLGSEGTDTQYF
TRBV5-1 | CAPQGPSSGNTIYF
TRBV7-9 | CASSPPGGVGTEAFF
TRBV9 | CASSVFGSGQETQYF
TRBV5-5 | CASSPGTGSYEQYF
TRBV7-9 | CASSSTGTGHNEQFF
TRBV11-2 | CASSLGSGIQYEQYF
TRBV29-1 | CSVVGTGLNEQFF
TRBV4-1 | CASSQGLAPYNEQFF
TRBV9 | CASSVDGGLETQYF
TRBV6-6 | CASSYSEGYTF
TRBV13 | CASSWWGEGYTF
TRBV2 | CASSRTETGQAYYGYTF
TRBV9 | CASSVDWETDSTKNIQYF
TRBV27 | CASSLLGVAGMNTEAFF
TRBV13 | CASRAQGVYNSPLHF
TRBV27 | CASSARLVRGTDTQYF
TRBV19 | CASTPYGKGVGEQYF
TRBV6-6 | CASSYMSGGRGEQFF